This TCR beta chain emerged from a study of cytomegalovirus exposure and HLA in healthy donors. Across the study: In an early release, HLA-typed donors contributed about 79 million unique TCR sequences. Broader study findings: Sequencing likely produced, as an artifact, a cluster of highly shared sequence variants. Reported performance of the classifier showed diagnosis of cytomegalovirus status with high specificity and sensitivity.

Between the trimmed V and J ends, which lost 4 bases and 0 bases, there was a span of 11 bases. The CDR3 is 15 residues long. CDR1 and CDR2 (germline): SGHDT, YYEEEE. Although they were nominally healthy when sampled, donors likely had unrecorded immune exposures. To note about this clone: Its antigen remains unidentified.

The PCR was carried out with 60 Vbeta primers and 13 Jbeta primers. Profiled with immunoSEQ multiplex PCR; TCRdb holds only in-frame clones, not every one. The sample carries 100,000 to 150,000 clones, around 75% recorded once. V is TRBV5-6 and J is TRBJ1-5; no definite D call. The sample consisted of PBMCs. This TCR was sampled from a woman aged 40 to 50 in good health and CMV-seropositive. The CDR3: CASSLYLYSNQPQHF. CDR3 sequence (DNA): TGTGCCAGCAGCCTATATCTCTATAGCAATCAGCCCCAGCATTTT.